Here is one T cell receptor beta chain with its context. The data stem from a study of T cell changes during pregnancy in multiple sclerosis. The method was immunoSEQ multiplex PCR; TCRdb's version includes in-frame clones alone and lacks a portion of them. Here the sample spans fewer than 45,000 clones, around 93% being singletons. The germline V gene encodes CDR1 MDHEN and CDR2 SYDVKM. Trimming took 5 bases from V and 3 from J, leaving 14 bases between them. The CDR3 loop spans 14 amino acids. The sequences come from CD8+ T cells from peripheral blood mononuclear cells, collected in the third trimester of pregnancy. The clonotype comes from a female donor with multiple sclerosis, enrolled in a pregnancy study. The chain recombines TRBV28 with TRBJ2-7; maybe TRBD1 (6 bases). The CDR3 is CASSPYPGHYEQYF. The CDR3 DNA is TGTGCCAGCAGTCCCTACCCGGGACACTACGAGCAGTACTTC. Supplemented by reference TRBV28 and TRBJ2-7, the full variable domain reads DVKVTQSSRYLVKRTGEKVFLECVQDMDHENMFWYRQDPGLGLRLIYFSYDVKMKEKGDIPEGYSVSREKKERFSLILESASTNQTSMYLCASSPYPGHYEQYFGPGTRLTVT.